Listed here are 13 T cell receptor beta chains from one sample, sequenced in a study of Graves' ophthalmopathy and Graves' hyperthyroidism. RNA transcripts were the source from which TCR beta CDR3 regions were amplified. The first round was an RT-PCR with HTBI primers, and the second round was a multiplex PCR. From the multiplex PCR reads, TCRdb called clonotypes with MiXCR, one entry per CDR3 protein. Counted here are around 1.1 million distinct CDR3 sequences, about 35% occurring once; the ten biggest clones make up over 8.5%. Sequencing was done on a sample of peripheral blood or thyroid tissue (not recorded which). These receptors were taken from an adult man with Graves' hyperthyroidism.

This CDR3 is CASANRGVQETQYF. The CDR3 bases are TGTGCCAGCGCCAACCGGGGGGTCCAAGAGACCCAGTACTTC. V and J are TRBV7-9 and TRBJ2-5; 7 nucleotides line up with TRBD2. The CDR3 is made up of 14 amino acids. Germline assignment: CDR1 SEHNR and CDR2 FQNEAQ (reference sequence). The ends lost 8 bases at V and 1 base at J; junction bases unmatched: 7.

Many counts were recorded for this clonotype. CDR3: CASSQDGGNYGYTF. The CDR3 region has the DNA TGCGCCAGCAGCCAAGATGGGGGGAACTATGGCTACACCTTC. The chain is built from TRBV4-3 and TRBJ1-2; weak D call: TRBD1 (5 bases). This CDR3 has 14 residues. Trimming removed 0 bases from V and 2 bases from J, with 7 bases in between. Germline V gives CDR1 LGHNA, CDR2 YSLEER.

This clonotype turned up a few times. The gene calls are TRBV25-1 and TRBJ2-3, with 10 bases lining up with TRBD2. There are 16 residues in the CDR3. Germline V gene lookup returns CDR1 MGHDK and CDR2 SYGVNS. Trimming cost V 2 bases and J 4 bases; bases outside gene matches: 6. CDR3 DNA sequence: TGTGCCAGCAGTGAACTAGCGGGAGCGTTCGCAGATACGCAGTATTTT. Amino acids: CASSELAGAFADTQYF.

The chain recombines TRBV11-2 with TRBJ2-5; TRBD1 matches at 8 bases. Germline CDR1 reads SGHAT; CDR2 reads FQNNGV. This CDR3 has 14 residues. The junction had 6 bases not matched to a gene; V was cut back by 3 bases and J by 6 bases. The CDR3 spells CASSFRDRIKTQYF. The CDR3 DNA reads TGTGCCAGCAGCTTTCGGGACAGGATAAAGACCCAGTACTTC.

This clonotype was observed at least ten times. This chain connects TRBV7-2 to TRBJ1-1, with 10 nucleotides matching TRBD1. The CDR3 is made up of 14 amino acids. The V gene end was trimmed by 8 bases and the J gene end by 4 bases; junction bases not matched to a gene: 7. CDR1 is SGHTA, CDR2 FQGNSA, per germline. The CDR3 DNA reads as TGTGCCAGCGGAGGGGGGACAGGGGCCACTGAAGCTTTCTTT. It is translated as CASGGGTGATEAFF.

This clonotype showed up just a few times. V and J are TRBV9 and TRBJ2-7; 8 positions agree with TRBD1. J was trimmed by 3 bases and V by 0 bases; bases with no gene match: 5. Germline loops: CDR1 SGDLS, CDR2 YYNGEE. The CDR3 runs 15 residues. The chain's CDR3 is CASSVGTGNLYEQYF. CDR3 coding DNA: TGTGCCAGCAGCGTAGGGACAGGGAATCTCTACGAGCAGTACTTC.

This clonotype was counted many times. The chain employs TRBV7-6 and TRBJ1-5, with TRBD1 as a possible D gene (5 bases). The V end lost 5 bases, the J end lost 6 bases, and 14 bases lay between the germline ends. The CDR3 runs 14 residues. Per the germline V gene, CDR1 is SGHVS and CDR2 is FNYEAQ. The CDR3 DNA is TGTGCCAGCAGCCCTGGGGCCCCGGGTCAGCCCCAGCATTTT. This sequence encodes CASSPGAPGQPQHF.

This sequence joins TRBV4-1 and TRBJ2-7; 8 bases align to TRBD2. The CDR3 contains 14 residues. Per the germline V gene, CDR1 is MGHRA and CDR2 is YSYEKL. V gave up 1 base and J gave up 5 bases; unmatched junction bases: 4. This chain's CDR3 is CASSQAGGVDEQYF. CDR3 in DNA: TGCGCCAGCAGCCAAGCGGGGGGGGTCGACGAGCAGTACTTC.

This clonotype was counted a few times. The chain links TRBV20-1 to TRBJ2-6, with D possibly being TRBD1 (6 bases). The CDR3 covers 15 residues. Germline V gene data show CDR1 as DFQATT and CDR2 as SNEGSKA (reference sequence). V lost 2 bases and J lost 1, with 9 bases in between. The CDR3 protein is CSARKTGSGANVLTF. In DNA form, the CDR3 reads TGCAGTGCTAGAAAGACAGGTTCTGGGGCCAACGTCCTGACTTTC.

The chain combines TRBV9 with TRBJ1-2, with 7 bases fitting TRBD1. In germline, CDR1 is SGDLS, CDR2 YYNGEE. The CDR3 consists of 17 residues. Trimming removed 0 bases from V and 6 bases from J; junction bases left unmatched: 14. The CDR3 DNA is TGTGCCAGCAGCGTAGGGCCACAGGGGTATGAGACGGATGGCTACACCTTC. Protein sequence: CASSVGPQGYETDGYTF.

This clonotype came up many times. This rearrangement joins TRBV29-1 to TRBJ2-7; D possibly matches TRBD1 or TRBD2 (5 bases each). The germline V gene has CDR1 SQVTM and CDR2 ANQGSEA. V gave up 4 bases and J gave up 6 bases, with 10 bases separating them. This CDR3 has 11 residues. The DNA of the CDR3 is TGCAGCGTTGCGTATGGGGGCGAGCAGTACTTC. Translation: CSVAYGGEQYF.

A few counts support this clonotype. V gene TRBV5-1 combines with J gene TRBJ2-7; 9 bases align to TRBD2. This CDR3 region has 17 residues. CDR1 is SGHRS and CDR2 is YFSETQ in the germline V gene. With V trimmed by 0 bases and J by 0 bases, 7 bases remained unmatched. CDR3 sequence reads: CASSLGSSGGSSYEQYF. CDR3 nucleotide sequence: TGCGCCAGCAGCTTGGGCAGCAGCGGGGGGAGCTCCTACGAGCAGTACTTC.

The table lists this clonotype with a few counts. A much bigger clone sits one base away, suggesting this may be a read error. This chain connects TRBV27 to TRBJ2-5; D assignment may be TRBD1 or TRBD2 (5 bases each). The V end lost 3 bases, the J end lost 7 bases, and 12 bases lay between the germline ends. The CDR3 runs to 13 residues. The germline gives CDR1 MNHEY, CDR2 SMNVEV (reference sequence). In nucleotides, the CDR3 is TGTGCCAGCAGTTTCGCGGACGGGGCGACCCAGTACTTC. Amino acid sequence: CASSFADGATQYF.